One and the same sample provided the 23 T cell receptor beta chains below, sequenced in a study of chemoradiotherapy in HPV16-positive cancers (dated by TCRdb to 2022 to 2024). The receptor library was made with the immunoSEQ multiplex PCR assay. Imported from immuneACCESS, the table was reduced by TCRdb to in-frame sequences with V and J called. These copies leave out some clones; in studies compared against another copy, an unresolved V gene accounts for under half, and the cause of the remainder is not known. In all, the sample holds fewer than 25,000 clones, and roughly 92% of those were seen once. The ten largest clones add up to about a sixth of the sample. Material: blood, obtained from a patient who underwent chemoradiotherapy. These receptors were obtained from a human donor with HPV-associated anogenital cancer.

The chain has TRBV11-2 and TRBJ2-1; TRBD2 is a possible D gene (6 bases). This CDR3 spans 14 amino acids. V lost 1 base and J lost 7, with 11 bases in between. The germline V gene encodes CDR1 SGHAT and CDR2 FQNNGV. The DNA of the CDR3 is TGTGCCAGCAGCTTAGCCGGGACTTATAATGAGCAGTTCTTC. The encoded protein is CASSLAGTYNEQFF.

The chain combines TRBV9 with TRBJ2-1; D is unclear. Deletions cut 0 bases from V and 7 bases from J, with 5 bases between. CDR3 length equals 12 residues. The V gene's germline CDR1 is SGDLS and CDR2 YYNGEE. The CDR3 is CASSVDENEQFF. The CDR3 DNA is TGTGCCAGCAGCGTAGATGAAAATGAGCAGTTCTTC.

The sample holds one count of this clone. J is TRBJ2-1 and V is TRBV5-4; 8 bases agree with TRBD1. In germline, CDR1 is SGHNT, CDR2 YYREEE (reference sequence). J gave up 8 bases and V 4 bases, and 11 bases lay outside the gene matches. This CDR3 contains 15 residues. The CDR3 protein is CASSPTGVRIDEQFF. CDR3 nucleotides: TGTGCCAGCAGCCCGACAGGGGTTAGGATCGATGAGCAGTTCTTC.

This chain connects TRBV28 to TRBJ1-2; D is undetermined. The germline CDR1 and CDR2 sequences are MDHEN and SYDVKM. The CDR3 runs to 14 residues. Trimming took off 4 bases at V and 2 bases at J, with 11 bases between the two ends. CDR3 sequence (DNA): TGTGCCAGCAGTTCTCCCGGGCAAAACTATGGCTACACCTTC. This translates into CASSSPGQNYGYTF.

The V and J genes are TRBV5-4 and TRBJ2-3; 14 bases align to TRBD2. This CDR3 is 15 amino acids long. The J segment lost 1 base and the V segment lost 5 bases, leaving 0 bases of the junction unmatched. Germline V gene data show CDR1 as SGHNT and CDR2 as YYREEE (reference sequence). The CDR3 DNA is TGTGCCAGCAGGGGACTAGCGGGGGGCACAGATACGCAGTATTTT. It is translated as CASRGLAGGTDTQYF.

CDR3 DNA: TGTGCCAGCAGCCCACAGGGCATCTATGGCTACACCTTC. It yields the protein CASSPQGIYGYTF. The rearrangement joins TRBV5-5 to TRBJ1-2; the D gene is possibly TRBD1 (6 bases). Trimming left V 4 bases short and J 4 bases short, with 11 bases between. The CDR3 covers 13 residues. The germline V gene has CDR1 SGHKS and CDR2 YYEKEE (reference sequence).

This chain uses TRBV5-4 with TRBJ2-3, with D perhaps given as TRBD1 or TRBD2 (5 bases each). Per germline, CDR1 SGHNT and CDR2 YYREEE (reference sequence). This CDR3 spans 12 amino acids. V gave up 5 bases and J gave up 8 bases, with 12 bases separating them. CDR3 residues: CASSLWGSTQYF. As DNA, the CDR3 is TGTGCCAGCAGTCTTTGGGGGAGTACGCAGTATTTT.

J is TRBJ2-1 and V is TRBV28; no clear D gene. The CDR3 consists of 15 residues. CDR1 is MDHEN, CDR2 SYDVKM, per germline. Trimming took off 2 bases at V and 3 bases at J, with 11 bases between the two ends. The CDR3 region is CASSLGRDYYNEQFF. CDR3 DNA sequence: TGTGCCAGCAGTTTAGGGCGAGATTACTACAATGAGCAGTTCTTC. Full variable domain (outside the CDR3, taken from reference TRBV28 and TRBJ2-1): DVKVTQSSRYLVKRTGEKVFLECVQDMDHENMFWYRQDPGLGLRLIYFSYDVKMKEKGDIPEGYSVSREKKERFSLILESASTNQTSMYLCASSLGRDYYNEQFFGPGTRLTVL.

The sample holds one count of this clone. V is TRBV11-1 and J is TRBJ1-2; no clear D gene. V lost 3 bases, J lost 3 bases, and 11 bases lay in between. Per germline, CDR1 SGHAT and CDR2 FQDESV (reference sequence). This CDR3 comprises 14 residues. CDR3 region: CASSFTTSYYGYTF. In DNA, the CDR3 is TGTGCCAGCAGCTTCACGACGAGCTACTATGGCTACACCTTC.

The chain carries TRBV29-1 and TRBJ1-2; 10 bases agree with TRBD1. CDR1 SQVTM and CDR2 ANQGSEA come from the germline V gene. CDR3 size: 14 residues. The ends lost 1 base at V and 4 bases at J; junction bases unmatched: 3. CDR3 loop: CSVEGRQGAYGYTF. The DNA for the CDR3 is TGCAGCGTTGAAGGTCGACAGGGGGCCTATGGCTACACCTTC.

This clone appeared once. J is TRBJ1-5 and V is TRBV28; D gene uncertain. Germline V gene lookup returns CDR1 MDHEN and CDR2 SYDVKM. The V end lost 2 bases, the J end lost 6 bases, and 8 bases lay between the germline ends. The CDR3 runs to 13 residues. This chain's CDR3 is CASSLLGSQPQHF. The CDR3 DNA sequence: TGTGCCAGCAGTTTACTCGGGAGTCAGCCCCAGCATTTT. The variable domain in full, with the rest retrieved from reference TRBV28 and TRBJ1-5, is DVKVTQSSRYLVKRTGEKVFLECVQDMDHENMFWYRQDPGLGLRLIYFSYDVKMKEKGDIPEGYSVSREKKERFSLILESASTNQTSMYLCASSLLGSQPQHFGDGTRLSIL.

The V and J genes are TRBV5-6 and TRBJ2-7; the match to TRBD2 covers 12 bases. The CDR3 has 16 amino acids. The trim removed 0 bases at V and 3 bases at J, leaving 4 bases unmatched. Germline values: CDR1 SGHDT, CDR2 YYEEEE. CDR3 residues: CASSLGTSGTGYEQYF. DNA for the CDR3: TGTGCCAGCAGCTTGGGGACTAGCGGGACTGGCTACGAGCAGTACTTC.

The CDR3: CASSPPGAKRNQPQHF. CDR3 bases: TGTGCCAGCTCACCTCCCGGAGCAAAACGCAATCAGCCCCAGCATTTT. V and J are TRBV18 and TRBJ1-5; D unclear. The CDR3 contains 16 residues. The germline V and J ends were trimmed by 3 bases and 2 bases, with 14 bases remaining between them. In germline, CDR1 is KGHSH, CDR2 LQKENI.

The CDR3 bases are TGCAGTGCTAGAGATGGGAATGAGCAGTTCTTC. Protein: CSARDGNEQFF. The chain has TRBV20-1 and TRBJ2-1; the D is unclear. This CDR3 comprises 11 residues. The V end was cut by 0 bases, the J end by 7 bases, with 4 bases between. The germline V gene has CDR1 DFQATT and CDR2 SNEGSKA (reference sequence).

This chain links TRBV5-8 with TRBJ1-5; D remains ambiguous. V lost 1 base, J lost 3 bases, and 11 bases lay in between. This CDR3 contains 15 residues. Germline CDR1 SGHTS, CDR2 YDEGEE. DNA for the CDR3: TGTGCCAGCAGCTTGCTCGGGAATTCCAATCAGCCCCAGCATTTT. Encoded protein: CASSLLGNSNQPQHF.

V usage is TRBV19 and J usage is TRBJ2-7; D ambiguous. CDR1 and CDR2 (germline): LNHDA, SQIVND (reference sequence). The CDR3 totals 12 residues. V was trimmed by 3 bases and J by 4 bases, leaving 7 bases between them. For the CDR3, the DNA is TGTGCCAGTAGTATTATGGGATACGAGCAGTACTTC. Translating it yields CASSIMGYEQYF.

The sample holds one count of this clone. The rearrangement uses TRBV7-9 and TRBJ1-5; TRBD1 agrees at 9 bases. This CDR3 has 14 amino acids. CDR1 is SEHNR and CDR2 is FQNEAQ in the germline V gene (reference sequence). J lost 7 bases, V lost 3 bases, and 4 bases had no gene match. The CDR3 nucleotides read TGTGCCAGCAGCTTGGGGGACAGGGAACAGCCCCAGCATTTT. Translation: CASSLGDREQPQHF.

This chain uses TRBV5-1 with TRBJ2-5; D not certain. The CDR3 is made up of 15 amino acids. Trimming removed 1 base at V and 1 base at J, with 11 bases between. Germline assignment: CDR1 SGHRS and CDR2 YFSETQ. CDR3 nucleotides: TGCGCCAGCAGCTTGATCACTCTGGCCCAAGAGACCCAGTACTTC. Translation gives CASSLITLAQETQYF.

The CDR3 protein is CASSFVGDTEAFF. CDR3 nucleotide sequence: TGTGCCAGCAGTTTCGTAGGGGACACTGAAGCTTTCTTT. This chain joins TRBV27 and TRBJ1-1; a weak D match, TRBD1 (5 bases). The germline V gene has CDR1 MNHEY and CDR2 SMNVEV (reference sequence). Trimming took off 3 bases at V and 3 bases at J, with 8 bases between the two ends. This CDR3 has 13 residues.

The V and J genes are TRBV19 and TRBJ1-3; D gene unclear. Looked up from germline, CDR1 is LNHDA and CDR2 is SQIVND (reference sequence). This CDR3 region has 15 residues. V was cut by 7 bases and J by 1 base, with 14 bases left in between. CDR3 coding DNA: TGTGCCAGTACCATGGGGAGAAGTTCTGGAAACACCATATATTTT. Its protein is CASTMGRSSGNTIYF.

The chain links TRBV12-5 to TRBJ1-5; D unclear. CDR1 and CDR2 from the germline V gene are LGHNT and FRNRAP. The CDR3 is 20 amino acids. Trimming pared 0 bases from V and 7 bases from J, leaving 28 bases between. CDR3 sequence: CASGLVLGSTFSPSEQPQHF. Written as DNA, the CDR3 is TGTGCTAGTGGTTTGGTACTGGGAAGTACCTTCTCCCCTTCAGAGCAGCCCCAGCATTTT.

The chain couples TRBV5-5 to TRBJ2-7; TRBD2 matches 8 bases. The CDR3 contains 16 residues. CDR1 SGHKS and CDR2 YYEKEE come from the germline V gene (reference sequence). Trimming cost V 0 bases and J 4 bases; bases outside gene matches: 9. CDR3 DNA sequence: TGTGCCAGCAGCTTGGAGTATCGGGGGGGGGTTTACGAGCAGTACTTC. It codes for CASSLEYRGGVYEQYF.

The rearrangement links TRBV2 to TRBJ1-3; no clear D gene. Germline V gene data show CDR1 as SNHLY and CDR2 as FYNNEI. CDR3 length: 14 residues. Trimming stripped 7 bases from V and 0 bases from J, with 10 bases between. The CDR3 coding sequence is TGTGCCAGCACTGAGGCGATCTCTGGAAACACCATATATTTT. Amino acid sequence: CASTEAISGNTIYF.